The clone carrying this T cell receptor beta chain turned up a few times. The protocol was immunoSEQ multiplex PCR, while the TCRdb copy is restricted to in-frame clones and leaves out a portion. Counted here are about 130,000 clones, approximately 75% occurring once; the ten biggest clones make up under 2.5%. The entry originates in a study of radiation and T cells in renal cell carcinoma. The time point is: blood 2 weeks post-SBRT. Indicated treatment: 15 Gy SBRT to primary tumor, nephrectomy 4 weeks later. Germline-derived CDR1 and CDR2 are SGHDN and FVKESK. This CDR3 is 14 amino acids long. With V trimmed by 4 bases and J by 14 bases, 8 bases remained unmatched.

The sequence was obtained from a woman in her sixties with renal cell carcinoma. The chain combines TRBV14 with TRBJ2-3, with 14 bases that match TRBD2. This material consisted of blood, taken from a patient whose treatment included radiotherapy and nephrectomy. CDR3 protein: CASSPRLAGGPGYF. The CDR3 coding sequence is TGTGCCAGCAGCCCCCGACTAGCGGGAGGGCCGGGGTATTTT.